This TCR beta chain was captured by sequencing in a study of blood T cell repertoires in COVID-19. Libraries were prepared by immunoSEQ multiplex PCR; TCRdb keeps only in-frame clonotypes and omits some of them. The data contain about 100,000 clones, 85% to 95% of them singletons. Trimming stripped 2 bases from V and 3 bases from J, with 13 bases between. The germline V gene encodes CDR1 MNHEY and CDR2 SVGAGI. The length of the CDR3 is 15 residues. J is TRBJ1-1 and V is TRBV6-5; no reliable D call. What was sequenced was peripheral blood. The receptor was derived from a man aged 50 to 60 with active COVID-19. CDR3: CASSYPGSSDTEAFF. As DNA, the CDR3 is TGTGCCAGCAGTTACCCGGGGTCTTCGGACACTGAAGCTTTCTTT.